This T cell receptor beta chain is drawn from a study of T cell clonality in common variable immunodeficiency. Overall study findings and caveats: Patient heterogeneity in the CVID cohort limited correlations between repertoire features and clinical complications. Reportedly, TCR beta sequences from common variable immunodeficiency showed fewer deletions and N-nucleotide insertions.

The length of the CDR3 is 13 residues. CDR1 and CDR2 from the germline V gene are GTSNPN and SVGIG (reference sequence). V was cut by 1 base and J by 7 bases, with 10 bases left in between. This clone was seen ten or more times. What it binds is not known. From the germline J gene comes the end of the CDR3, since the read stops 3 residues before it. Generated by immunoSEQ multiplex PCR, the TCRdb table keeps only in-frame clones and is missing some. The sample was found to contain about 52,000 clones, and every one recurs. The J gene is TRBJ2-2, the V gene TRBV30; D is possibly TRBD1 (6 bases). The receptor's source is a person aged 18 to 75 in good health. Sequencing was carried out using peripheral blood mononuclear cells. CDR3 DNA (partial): TGTGCCTGGAGTGGGGGGCGCTTCGGGGAG. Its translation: CAWSGGRFGE. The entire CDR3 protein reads CAWSGGRFGELFF.